The 26 T cell receptor beta chains presented below share a single source sample, sequenced in a study of regulatory T cells in long-lasting Graves disease (dated by TCRdb to about 2021). Library method: multiplex PCR. The sequencing machine was an Illumina HiSeq 4000. iRepertoire HTBI primers and Arm-PCR amplification of CDR3 regions were used to construct TCR beta libraries. Clones were called with MiXCR by TCRdb after fastp trimmed the public reads at Q25, and only in-frame beta chains were retained. When rows share a CDR3 protein, they turn into one entry using the most common DNA and genes. The sample table holds 600,000 to 650,000 distinct CDR3 sequences, of which roughly 16% were seen once. The ten biggest clones cover 15% to 20% of the sample. Per the publication, the time point label means: newly diagnosed GD, antithyroid drugs for less than 3 months. RNA was extracted from PBMCs in TRIzol for both TCR sequencing and RNA sequencing.

The data also belong to a second study, concerning T cells in Graves' hyperthyroidism and ophthalmopathy.

The source was peripheral blood mononuclear cells (PBMCs), collected at new diagnosis, from a patient treated with antithyroid drugs. These receptors all stem from a woman aged 25 to 39 with Graves disease. Donor details come from another sample of the same person, matched by shared clones.

The chain combines TRBV7-9 with TRBJ1-4, with 7 bases that match TRBD1. Germline lookup yields CDR1 SEHNR and CDR2 FQNEAQ (reference sequence). Trimming cost V 5 bases and J 8 bases; bases outside gene matches: 8. The CDR3 has 14 amino acids. CDR3 coding DNA: TGTGCCAGCAGCGGCAGGGGGGATATGGAAAAACTGTTTTTT. Its translation: CASSGRGDMEKLFF.

V usage is TRBV30 and J usage is TRBJ1-1; 8 nucleotides line up with TRBD1. The germline V gene encodes CDR1 GTSNPN and CDR2 SVGIG (reference sequence). Trimming removed 3 bases from V and 10 bases from J; junction bases left unmatched: 7. The CDR3 contains 12 residues. CDR3 sequence (DNA): TGTGCCTGGAGACCAGGACAGGGAGCAGCTTTCTTT. The encoded protein is CAWRPGQGAAFF. The whole variable domain, remainder taken from reference TRBV30 and TRBJ1-1, is SQTIHQWPATLVQPVGSPLSLECTVEGTSNPNLYWYRQAAGRGLQLLFYSVGIGQISSEVPQNLSASRPQDRQFILSSKKLLLSDSGFYLCAWRPGQGAAFFGQGTRLTVV.

This clonotype was seen many times. The chain carries TRBV11-2 and TRBJ1-1, with D perhaps matching TRBD1 (5 bases). Trimming removed 6 bases at V and 0 bases at J, with 17 bases between. This CDR3 has 16 amino acids. Per germline, CDR1 SGHAT and CDR2 FQNNGV. For the CDR3, the DNA is TGTGCCAGCAGTCACAGGTTAGAGGTTATGAACACTGAAGCTTTCTTT. Amino acid sequence: CASSHRLEVMNTEAFF.

This clonotype was recorded at least ten times. V usage is TRBV28 and J usage is TRBJ1-5; no clear D gene. The V gene lost 7 bases and the J gene lost 1 base, with 23 bases spanning the gap. CDR1 is MDHEN and CDR2 is SYDVKM in the germline V gene. The CDR3 totals 18 residues. CDR3 nucleotide sequence: TGTGCCAGCATGGTCTTGGGGTCTAGCGAAGGGAGCAATCAGCCCCAGCATTTT. Translated: CASMVLGSSEGSNQPQHF. Using reference TRBV28 and TRBJ1-5 for the parts outside the CDR3, the full variable domain is DVKVTQSSRYLVKRTGEKVFLECVQDMDHENMFWYRQDPGLGLRLIYFSYDVKMKEKGDIPEGYSVSREKKERFSLILESASTNQTSMYLCASMVLGSSEGSNQPQHFGDGTRLSIL.

This clonotype was detected many times. The chain employs TRBV12-3 or TRBV12-4 and TRBJ1-5; D gene ambiguous. V shed 1 base and J shed 4 bases, with 8 bases lying between them. The CDR3 sequence is 14 residues long. The CDR3 loop is CASSLGKTNQPQHF. CDR3 nucleotides: TGTGCCAGCAGTTTAGGCAAAACAAATCAGCCCCAGCATTTT.

To note about this clonotype: A clone one base away is much larger, so this may be a read error. Since no conserved phenylalanine or tryptophan closes the CDR3, a read error is the likely cause. The CDR3 DNA is TGTGCCAGCTGGGGGCTCGTAGACACTGAAGCTTTCTCT. Translation: CASWGLVDTEAFS. The chain joins TRBV6-1 to TRBJ1-1; tentatively, D is TRBD1 (6 bases). CDR1 is MNHNS and CDR2 is SASEGT in the germline V gene. The V end lost 8 bases, the J end lost 3 bases, and 13 bases lay between the germline ends. CDR3 length equals 13 residues.

This clonotype was recorded many times. Mismatch with germline at one junction end may stem from a read error. This chain links TRBV2 with TRBJ2-7; the D call may be TRBD1 or TRBD2 (5 bases each). This CDR3 has 17 residues. Per the germline V gene, CDR1 is SNHLY and CDR2 is FYNNEI. As DNA, the CDR3 is TGTGCCAGCAGCGAAGTTACCGGGGCGGAGAGCTCCTACGAGCAGTACTTC. Translation gives CASSEVTGAESSYEQYF.

This clonotype has ten or more counts. This chain links TRBV2 with TRBJ1-5, with 9 bases matching TRBD1. With 5 bases clipped from V and 4 bases from J, the junction kept 6 bases outside the gene matches. The CDR3 covers 15 residues. The germline gives CDR1 SNHLY, CDR2 FYNNEI. The CDR3 spells CASSREGQGNQPQHF. The CDR3 DNA reads as TGTGCCAGCAGTCGAGAAGGACAGGGGAATCAGCCCCAGCATTTT.

This clonotype was picked up a small number of times. The V call is TRBV7-2, the J call TRBJ2-7; D may correspond to TRBD1 or TRBD2 (5 bases each). Per the germline V gene, CDR1 is SGHTA and CDR2 is FQGNSA. V lost 6 bases to trimming and J lost 3 bases, with 15 bases between them. There are 14 residues in the CDR3. This CDR3 is CASRGTSWLYEQYF. Here the CDR3 DNA reads TGTGCCAGCAGAGGGACCAGTTGGCTCTACGAGCAGTACTTC.

The rearrangement joins TRBV24-1 to TRBJ2-1; no clear D gene. CDR1 and CDR2 (germline): KGHDR, SFDVKD. This CDR3 is built from 16 residues. With 3 bases removed from V and 8 bases from J, the gap between germline ends came to 19 bases. Written as DNA, the CDR3 is TGTGCCACCAGTGATCCTGCTCAGGTACTCTCCGATGAGCAGTTCTTC. As protein: CATSDPAQVLSDEQFF.

The chain has TRBV7-3 and TRBJ2-5, with 14 bases matching TRBD2. In germline, CDR1 is SGHTA, CDR2 FQGTGA. Trimming at V came to 6 bases and at J to 0 bases, leaving 15 bases not matched to a gene. This CDR3 is built from 20 residues. The DNA for the CDR3 is TGTGCCAGCAGTCCGACCAGACTAGCGGGAGGGTCTCAGTACCAAGAGACCCAGTACTTC. Translated, it gives CASSPTRLAGGSQYQETQYF.

With respect to this clonotype: A read error may account for a junction end that differs from germline. V and J are TRBV7-2 and TRBJ2-1, with 7 bases that match TRBD2. The V gene's germline CDR1 is SGHTA and CDR2 FQGNSA. The CDR3 spans 15 residues. For the CDR3, the DNA is TGTGCCAGCAGCTTAGCGTTAGCGGGCGGGAATGAGCGGTTCTTC. It codes for CASSLALAGGNERFF.

The table lists this clonotype with many counts. The CDR3 DNA reads as TGTGCCAGCAGTTTGAGCGACGGTTTGAACACCGGGGAGCTGTTTTTT. Translated: CASSLSDGLNTGELFF. The chain recombines TRBV12-3 or TRBV12-4 with TRBJ2-2; D is uncertain. V was pared by 3 bases and J by 1 base, with 12 bases between. CDR3 length equals 16 residues.

Concerning this clonotype itself: The junction shows a germline mismatch at one end, possibly a read error. This chain links TRBV25-1 with TRBJ1-6; possibly TRBD1 for D (5 bases). The CDR3 covers 15 residues. Germline CDR1 MGHDK, CDR2 SYGVNS. CDR3 residues: CACSDPISRDSPLHF. The CDR3 DNA reads TGTGCCTGCAGTGACCCGATTAGCAGGGACTCACCCCTCCACTTT. The whole variable domain, filled in from reference TRBV25-1 and TRBJ1-6, reads EADIYQTPRYLVIGTGKKITLECSQTMGHDKMYWYQQDPGMELHLIHYSYGVNSTEKGDLSSESTVSRIRTEHFPLTLESARPSHTSQYLCACSDPISRDSPLHFGNGTRLTVT.

The J gene is TRBJ2-2, the V gene TRBV30; D unresolved. V was clipped by 0 bases and J by 4 bases, with 6 bases between them. This CDR3 region has 13 residues. Germline V gene sequence: CDR1 GTSNPN, CDR2 SVGIG (reference sequence). In nucleotides, the CDR3 is TGTGCCTGGAGTGTAAGTCTCACCGGGGAGCTGTTTTTT. Encoded protein: CAWSVSLTGELFF.

In this sample, this clonotype turned up many times. This chain uses TRBV12-3 or TRBV12-4 with TRBJ2-7, with D unclear. CDR3 length: 15 amino acids. The V and J ends lost 5 bases and 4 bases respectively, with 18 bases between them. CDR3 region: CASSPTTPGRYEQYF. In nucleotides, the CDR3 is TGTGCCAGCAGTCCAACGACGCCCGGAAGATACGAGCAGTACTTC.

The rearrangement joins TRBV6-1 to TRBJ2-1; 8 bases agree with TRBD1. The CDR3 totals 15 residues. Germline trimming cut 7 bases from V and 2 bases from J; bases unmatched to any gene: 7. Per the germline V gene, CDR1 is MNHNS and CDR2 is SASEGT. CDR3 sequence (DNA): TGTGCCAGCAAGCCAGGGGGCTTTACCTACAATGAGCAGTTCTTC. This sequence encodes CASKPGGFTYNEQFF.

This clonotype was recorded at least ten times. The chain recombines TRBV12-3 or TRBV12-4 with TRBJ1-2; 9 nucleotides align to TRBD1. V was clipped by 6 bases and J by 4 bases; unmatched bases: 9. This CDR3 is built from 15 residues. CDR3 residues: CASSPGTGSLYGYTF. DNA for the CDR3: TGTGCCAGCAGCCCTGGGACAGGGAGCCTCTATGGCTACACCTTC.

The V call is TRBV5-1, the J call TRBJ2-4; 10 bases agree with TRBD1. Losses at the gene ends were 5 bases for V and 4 bases for J; bases not matched to a gene: 12. The CDR3 sequence is 17 residues long. CDR1 is SGHRS and CDR2 is YFSETQ in the germline V gene. The CDR3 protein is CASRISGDRGEKNIQYF. The CDR3 DNA is TGCGCCAGCAGGATATCCGGGGACAGGGGTGAGAAAAACATTCAGTACTTC.

This chain links TRBV7-8 with TRBJ2-5; D gene unclear. The CDR3 extends over 11 amino acids. Trimming pared 5 bases from V and 9 bases from J, leaving 10 bases between. Germline V lookup: CDR1 SGHVS, CDR2 FQNEAQ. The CDR3 DNA follows: TGTGCCAGCAGCAACCCTCCCCCCCAGTACTTC. Amino acids: CASSNPPPQYF. Together with reference TRBV7-8 and TRBJ2-5, the CDR3 gives the full variable domain: GAGVSQSPRYKVAKRGQDVALRCDPISGHVSLFWYQQALGQGPEFLTYFQNEAQLDKSGLPSDRFFAERPEGSVSTLKIQRTQQEDSAVYLCASSNPPPQYFGPGTRLLVL.

This clonotype was counted ten times or more. This chain uses TRBV11-2 with TRBJ1-2; D gene uncertain. This CDR3 has 14 amino acids. V dropped 1 base and J dropped 0 bases, with 6 bases sitting between them. Germline lookup yields CDR1 SGHAT and CDR2 FQNNGV. The CDR3 DNA follows: TGTGCCAGCAGCTTAGTCCCCTCTAACTATGGCTACACCTTC. Amino acids: CASSLVPSNYGYTF.

The gene calls are TRBV6-1 and TRBJ2-4; weak D call: TRBD1 (6 bases). The V gene lost 6 bases and the J gene lost 8 bases, with 14 bases spanning the gap. In germline, CDR1 is MNHNS, CDR2 SASEGT. The CDR3 is made up of 13 amino acids. In DNA form, the CDR3 reads TGTGCCAGCAGAGGGACACCCCGGGACATTCAGTACTTC. It translates to CASRGTPRDIQYF.

This sequence joins TRBV5-6 and TRBJ2-5, with D possibly matching TRBD2 (5 bases). The last part of the DNA fits TRBJ2-1 better; the J call may be wrong. Germline CDR1 and CDR2: SGHDT and YYEEEE. The CDR3 runs to 15 residues. Here the CDR3 DNA reads TGTGCCAGCAGCTTGGGGAGGTACTCACAATGGGAGCAGTTCTTC. It specifies CASSLGRYSQWEQFF.

This clonotype was counted a few times. This likely comes from a read error, as the CDR3 has no conserved phenylalanine or tryptophan at its end. The rearrangement uses TRBV30 and TRBJ2-2; 14 bases match TRBD2. In germline, CDR1 is GTSNPN, CDR2 SVGIG (reference sequence). CDR3 length: 15 amino acids. V lost 6 bases and J lost 6; bases outside the gene matches: 6. DNA of the CDR3: TGTGCCTGTAGACTAGCGGGAGGGCCATCCGGGGAGCTGTTTCTT. Translating it yields CACRLAGGPSGELFL.

This clonotype turned up a few times. The chain is built from TRBV3-1 and TRBJ2-3; 14 nucleotides match TRBD2. This CDR3 contains 17 residues. Germline CDR1 reads LGHDT; CDR2 reads YNNKEL (reference sequence). With 3 bases clipped from V and 1 base from J, the junction kept 3 bases outside the gene matches. CDR3 DNA sequence: TGTGCCAGCAGCCATCCGGGACTAGCGGGGGGCACAGATACGCAGTATTTT. It yields the protein CASSHPGLAGGTDTQYF.

This clonotype appeared a single time. V and J are TRBV18 and TRBJ1-1; D gene uncertain. The V gene's germline CDR1 is KGHSH and CDR2 LQKENI. The V end was cut by 8 bases, the J end by 3 bases, with 19 bases between. CDR3 length: 15 amino acids. CDR3 nucleotide sequence: TGTGCCAGCCCGCCCCGTCCGACCGCGGACACTGAAGCTTTCTTT. This translates into CASPPRPTADTEAFF. The full variable domain, its missing parts supplied by reference TRBV18 and TRBJ1-1, is NAGVMQNPRHLVRRRGQEARLRCSPMKGHSHVYWYRQLPEEGLKFMVYLQKENIIDESGMPKERFSAEFPKEGPSILRIQQVVRGDSAAYFCASPPRPTADTEAFFGQGTRLTVV.